This TCR beta chain was documented in a study of T-cell reconstitution after alpha-beta-depleted transplantation in children. V gave up 1 base and J gave up 2 bases, with 8 bases separating them. CDR3 size: 15 residues. Germline CDR1 reads SEHNR; CDR2 reads FQNEAQ (reference sequence). For TCRbeta, the library was prepared with unique molecular identifiers. One entry per CDR3 protein, called by TCRdb with MiXCR from the PCR reads. The sample gives over 300,000 distinct CDR3 sequences, about 9.3% of which show up once; more than 2% is in the top ten. This TCR came from a human donor who donated a stem cell graft to a child with acute lymphoblastic leukemia. The sequences come from PBMCs from the stem cell graft donor, collected from the stem cell graft. The chain combines TRBV7-9 with TRBJ2-2; no definite D call. The CDR3 coding sequence is TGTGCCAGCAGCTTAGTGGGCCGAAACACCGGGGAGCTGTTTTTT. This sequence encodes CASSLVGRNTGELFF.